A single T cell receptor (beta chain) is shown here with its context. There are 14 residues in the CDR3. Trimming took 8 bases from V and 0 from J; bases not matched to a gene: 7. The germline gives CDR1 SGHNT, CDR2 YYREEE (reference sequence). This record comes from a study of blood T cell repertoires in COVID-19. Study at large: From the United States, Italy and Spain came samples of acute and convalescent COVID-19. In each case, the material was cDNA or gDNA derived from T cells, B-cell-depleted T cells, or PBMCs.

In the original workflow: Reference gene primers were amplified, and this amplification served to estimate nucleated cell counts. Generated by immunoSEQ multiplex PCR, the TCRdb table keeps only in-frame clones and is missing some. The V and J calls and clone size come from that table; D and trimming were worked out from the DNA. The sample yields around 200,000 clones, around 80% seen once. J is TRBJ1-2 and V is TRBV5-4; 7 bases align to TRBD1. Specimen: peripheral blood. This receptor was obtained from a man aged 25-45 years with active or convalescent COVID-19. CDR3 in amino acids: CASSGQVSNYGYTF. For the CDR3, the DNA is TGTGCCAGTTCCGGACAGGTTTCTAACTATGGCTACACCTTC.